The T cell receptor (beta chain) described here comes from a study of blood T cell repertoires in COVID-19. The CDR3 is 16 amino acids. Germline CDR1 reads KGHSH; CDR2 reads LQKENI. The V segment lost 1 base and the J segment 5 bases; nucleotides outside the gene matches: 10. The sample holds a few counts of this clone. The protocol was immunoSEQ multiplex PCR, while the TCRdb copy is restricted to in-frame clones and leaves out a portion. This sample has approximately 300,000 clones, with 75% to 95% found just once. Input material: peripheral blood. This TCR was recovered from a woman between 25 and 40 years old with COVID-19, enrolled during active disease. This chain joins TRBV18 and TRBJ2-5, with 7 nucleotides matching TRBD2. The CDR3, as DNA: TGTGCCAGCTCACCACAGAGTTTGGGAGGGGTGGAGACCCAGTACTTC. Translation: CASSPQSLGGVETQYF.